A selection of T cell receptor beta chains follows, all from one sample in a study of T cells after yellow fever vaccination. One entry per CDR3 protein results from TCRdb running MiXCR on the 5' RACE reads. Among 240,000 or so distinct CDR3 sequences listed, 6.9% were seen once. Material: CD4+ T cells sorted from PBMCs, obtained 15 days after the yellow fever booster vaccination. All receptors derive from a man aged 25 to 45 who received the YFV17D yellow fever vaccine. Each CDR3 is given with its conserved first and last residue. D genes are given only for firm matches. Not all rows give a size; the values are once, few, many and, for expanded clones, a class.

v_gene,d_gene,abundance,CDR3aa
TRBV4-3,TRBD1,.,CASSPAPPGQGTYNEQFF
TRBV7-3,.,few,CASSLMRERGNEQFF
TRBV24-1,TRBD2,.,CATIKRLAGVSQEPYEQYF
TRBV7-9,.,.,CASSSIRDFNTDTQYF
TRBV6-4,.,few,CASSDVYEVRSNQPQHF
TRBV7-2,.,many,CASSFSAKSTDTQYF
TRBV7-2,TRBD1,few,CASSYSGQGSYEQYF
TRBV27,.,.,CASSLLASPLHF
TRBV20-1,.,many,CSARGPTDTQYF
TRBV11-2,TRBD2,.,CASRFSGSSHEQFF
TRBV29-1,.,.,CSVGRSSGANVLTF
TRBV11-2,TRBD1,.,CASRRQGMVPWELFF
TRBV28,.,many,CASSFDQSPPNEKLFF
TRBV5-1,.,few,CASSLAENQPQHF
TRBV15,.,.,CATSRAGQKDTQYF
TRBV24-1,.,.,CATSDGGAETQYF
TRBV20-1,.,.,CCAIPLPRGRGNEKLFF
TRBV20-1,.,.,CSARDQTYEQYF
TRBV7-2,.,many,CASSLAPGSGNTIYF
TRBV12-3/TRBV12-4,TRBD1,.,CASSLDLTDRGDYGYTF
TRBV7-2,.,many,CASSLAWGTPYEQYF
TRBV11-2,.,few,CASSLAGISYEQYF
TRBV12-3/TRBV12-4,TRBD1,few,CASSSLGQGNGYTF
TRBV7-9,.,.,CASSYRDNNEQFF
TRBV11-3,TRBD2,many,CASSISGDTDTQYF
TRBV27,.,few,CASSFPPTTGSGNSPLHF
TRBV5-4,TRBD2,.,CASSGALGGSTDTQYF
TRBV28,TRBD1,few,CASSSTGGGRPYEQYF
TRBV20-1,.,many,CSARGAYRIVRKQFF
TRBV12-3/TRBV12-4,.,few,CASSPDRMYGYTF
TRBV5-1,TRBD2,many,CASSPGLVSGEQYF
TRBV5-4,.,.,CASSLIGSGTGELFF
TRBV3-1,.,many,CASSQDTTNGEAFF
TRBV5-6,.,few,CASSSIDRRDEQFF
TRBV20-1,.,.,CSARNRVTNEKLFF
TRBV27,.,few,CASSPRGDRQETQYF
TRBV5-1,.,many,CASSPWRGSSYYEQYF
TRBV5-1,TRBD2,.,CASSLAFPRGDETQYF
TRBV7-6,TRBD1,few,CASSSSTGGDYGYTF
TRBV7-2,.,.,CASSWGTETRYF
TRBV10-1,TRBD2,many,CASSEIAGTDTQYF